Listed below are T cell receptor beta chains from one sample, sequenced in a study of CD4 T cells in relation to SARS-CoV-2 and coronaviruses. No antigen is known for these receptors. TCRdb's table, derived via immunoSEQ multiplex PCR, lists solely in-frame clones and lacks some. This sample carries some 40,000 clones, approximately 81% of them seen once, and the ten largest clones take 4.5% to 5%. The material sequenced was naive CD4+ T cells from PBMCs, cultured in vitro. The receptor set was obtained from an adult with COVID-19. Both conserved end residues are part of each CDR3. Fields, in order: V gene, J gene, D gene, clone size, CDR3 protein, CDR3 DNA. The D gene is left open where the match is weak. Some rows mark clone size as missing; the rest say once, few, many or name a class of expanded clone.

TRBV28	TRBJ1-4	NA	once	CASNIGGTNEKLFF	TGTGCCAGCAATATAGGGGGGACTAATGAAAAACTGTTTTTT
TRBV2	TRBJ1-5	NA	once	CASNQLEEPQHF	TGTGCCAGCAACCAGTTAGAGGAGCCCCAGCATTTT
TRBV9	TRBJ2-3	NA	NA	CASSSDGGRDTQYF	TGTGCCAGCAGTTCAGATGGGGGCAGGGATACGCAGTATTTT
TRBV7-3	TRBJ2-1	TRBD1	NA	CASSADRGSYNEQFF	TGTGCCAGCAGCGCGGACAGGGGTTCCTACAATGAGCAGTTCTTC
TRBV5-1	TRBJ1-5	NA	NA	CASSLTTGYNQPQHF	TGCGCCAGCAGCCTAACCACAGGGTACAATCAGCCCCAGCATTTT
TRBV3-1/TRBV3-2	TRBJ2-7	TRBD2	NA	CASSQGTSGPSHEQYF	TGTGCCAGCAGCCAAGGGACTAGCGGGCCGAGTCACGAGCAGTACTTC
TRBV7-8	TRBJ2-5	NA	NA	CASSFSEGAQYF	TGTGCCAGCAGCTTCAGTGAGGGGGCCCAGTACTTC
TRBV5-1	TRBJ2-7	TRBD2	NA	CASSFGGTSGVYEQYF	TGCGCCAGCAGCTTTGGCGGGACTAGCGGGGTGTACGAGCAGTACTTC
TRBV3-1/TRBV3-2	TRBJ2-1	NA	few	CASSRLDEQFF	TGTGCCAGCAGCCGGCTGGATGAGCAGTTCTTC
TRBV27	TRBJ1-4	TRBD1	NA	CASRSGQSNEKLFF	TGTGCCAGCAGATCGGGACAGTCTAATGAAAAACTGTTTTTT
TRBV5-1	TRBJ2-3	NA	NA	CASSFSRPTDTQYF	TGCGCCAGCAGCTTCTCCCGCCCCACAGATACGCAGTATTTT
TRBV19	TRBJ2-3	TRBD2	NA	CASSIGLVGDTQYF	TGTGCCAGTAGTATTGGACTAGTCGGAGATACGCAGTATTTT
TRBV30	TRBJ2-7	NA	NA	CAWRGDNPYEQYF	TGTGCCTGGCGTGGGGACAATCCCTACGAGCAGTACTTC
TRBV9	TRBJ2-1	TRBD1	NA	CASSAETSGTGIYNEQFF	TGTGCCAGCAGCGCTGAGACCTCCGGGACAGGGATATACAATGAGCAGTTCTTC
TRBV19	TRBJ2-7	TRBD1	once	CASSLGQESDEQYF	TGTGCCAGTAGTTTGGGACAGGAATCCGACGAGCAGTACTTC
TRBV7-2	TRBJ2-7	NA	NA	CASSTGRGGYEQYF	TGTGCCAGCAGCACCGGACGGGGAGGATACGAGCAGTACTTC
TRBV7-9	TRBJ2-7	TRBD1	few	CASSDRDTGVVGEQYF	TGTGCCAGCAGCGACAGAGACACAGGGGTGGTCGGCGAGCAGTACTTC
TRBV9	TRBJ2-1	TRBD2	NA	CASSPSGSSYNEQFF	TGTGCCAGCTCCCCTAGCGGGAGCTCCTACAATGAGCAGTTCTTC
TRBV2	TRBJ2-2	NA	NA	CASKEGRNTGELFF	TGTGCCAGCAAGGAAGGGAGAAACACCGGGGAGCTGTTTTTT
TRBV27	TRBJ1-5	NA	few	CASSSWDTLNQPQHF	TGTGCCAGCAGTTCGTGGGACACCCTCAATCAGCCCCAGCATTTT
TRBV18	TRBJ2-5	TRBD1	NA	CASSPLRGQGMETQYF	TGTGCCAGCTCACCACTCAGGGGACAGGGGATGGAGACCCAGTACTTC
TRBV3-1/TRBV3-2	TRBJ2-5	NA	NA	CASSQDGETQYF	TGTGCCAGCAGCCAAGATGGGGAGACCCAGTACTTC
TRBV7-5	TRBJ2-1	NA	NA	CAVPWPGLAGGPSYNEQFF	TGTGCCGTCCCCTGGCCCGGACTAGCGGGAGGGCCCTCCTACAATGAGCAGTTCTTC
TRBV14	TRBJ1-4	TRBD1	once	CASSQDQSPQGARSRSEKLFF	TGTGCCAGCAGCCAAGACCAGAGCCCCCAGGGGGCGCGGAGTAGGAGCGAAAAACTGTTTTTT
TRBV19	TRBJ2-4	TRBD1	NA	CASTPARTGVITAKNIQYF	TGTGCCAGTACCCCAGCCCGGACAGGGGTGATTACGGCCAAAAACATTCAGTACTTC
TRBV5-1	TRBJ2-1	NA	NA	CASRNQGNEQFF	TGCGCCAGCAGGAATCAGGGGAATGAGCAGTTCTTC
TRBV6-5	TRBJ2-4	NA	NA	CASSYGGAAKNIQYF	TGTGCCAGCAGTTATGGGGGCGCGGCCAAAAACATTCAGTACTTC
TRBV6-5	TRBJ1-1	NA	NA	CASSQGRLGAFF	TGTGCCAGCAGCCAGGGGAGATTAGGGGCTTTCTTT
TRBV2	TRBJ2-7	TRBD1	NA	CASILTGGIHEQYF	TGTGCCAGCATTCTGACAGGGGGTATCCACGAGCAGTACTTC
TRBV6-5	TRBJ1-6	TRBD1	NA	CASGQGAQNSPLHF	TGTGCCAGCGGTCAGGGGGCGCAAAATTCACCCCTCCACTTT
TRBV19	TRBJ2-4	TRBD2	NA	CASSIETGTSKYF	TGTGCCAGTAGTATAGAAACCGGGACTAGCAAGTACTTC
TRBV27	TRBJ2-1	TRBD1	once	CASSFWTGDNEQFF	TGTGCCAGCAGTTTCTGGACAGGGGACAATGAGCAGTTCTTC
TRBV29-1	TRBJ1-4	NA	NA	CSVEVRTEKLFF	TGCAGCGTTGAAGTGAGGACAGAAAAACTGTTTTTT
TRBV10-3	TRBJ1-3	NA	NA	CAIRNQASGNTIYF	TGTGCCATCAGGAACCAGGCCTCTGGAAACACCATATATTTT
TRBV6-1	TRBJ2-1	TRBD2	NA	CASSGPGAGVYNEQFF	TGTGCCAGCAGTGGCCCGGGAGCGGGAGTCTACAATGAGCAGTTCTTC
TRBV7-3	TRBJ1-1	NA	few	CASSLTGVTEAFF	TGTGCCAGCAGCTTAACCGGCGTGACTGAAGCTTTCTTT
TRBV27	TRBJ2-7	TRBD2	NA	CASSRPGLGSYEQYF	TGTGCCAGCTCGCGACCGGGACTAGGGTCCTACGAGCAGTACTTC
TRBV7-3	TRBJ2-3	TRBD2	NA	CASSLGGRNGDTQYF	TGTGCCAGCAGCTTAGGCGGGAGAAATGGAGATACGCAGTATTTT
TRBV30	TRBJ2-2	NA	NA	CAWTPGSPTNTGELFF	TGTGCCTGGACACCCGGTAGCCCTACGAACACCGGGGAGCTGTTTTTT
TRBV5-1	TRBJ1-1	NA	NA	CASSFTLTVGKTEAFF	TGCGCCAGCAGCTTTACTTTAACAGTCGGTAAGACTGAAGCTTTCTTT
TRBV9	TRBJ2-5	TRBD2	NA	CASSGTSGIETQYF	TGTGCCAGCAGCGGGACTAGCGGGATTGAGACCCAGTACTTC
TRBV27	TRBJ2-7	NA	NA	CASSSNPGNSYEQYF	TGTGCCAGCAGTTCGAACCCAGGGAATTCCTACGAGCAGTACTTC
TRBV19	TRBJ2-5	TRBD1	NA	CASSGTVLESETQYF	TGTGCCAGTAGCGGGACAGTTCTTGAATCAGAGACCCAGTACTTC
TRBV6-4	TRBJ2-1	NA	NA	CASSDFKGLEQFF	TGTGCCAGCAGTGACTTTAAGGGACTCGAGCAGTTCTTC
TRBV7-6	TRBJ2-5	NA	NA	CASSPPSWGNQETQYF	TGTGCCAGCAGCCCCCCTTCCTGGGGCAACCAAGAGACCCAGTACTTC
TRBV25-1	TRBJ2-1	NA	NA	CASSQVSYNEQFF	TGTGCCAGCAGCCAGGTTTCATACAATGAGCAGTTCTTC
TRBV30	TRBJ2-7	TRBD2	NA	CAWNTPSGGYEQYF	TGTGCCTGGAACACCCCTAGCGGAGGATACGAGCAGTACTTC
TRBV4-2	TRBJ1-2	TRBD1	few	CASSQVVGTGLGYTF	TGTGCCAGCAGCCAAGTAGTTGGGACAGGGCTCGGCTACACCTTC
TRBV6-1	TRBJ2-2	NA	once	CASSEFSANTGELFF	TGTGCCAGCAGTGAATTTTCAGCGAACACCGGGGAGCTGTTTTTT
TRBV11-3	TRBJ2-1	TRBD2	NA	CASSAVAGRNNEQFF	TGTGCCAGCAGCGCAGTAGCGGGCAGGAACAATGAGCAGTTCTTC
TRBV4-3	TRBJ2-5	NA	NA	CASSQGQGETQYF	TGCGCCAGCAGCCAAGGCCAGGGAGAGACCCAGTACTTC
TRBV5-1	TRBJ2-3	NA	few	CASSWLEADTQYF	TGCGCCAGCAGCTGGCTAGAGGCAGATACGCAGTATTTT
TRBV28	TRBJ2-7	TRBD2	once	CATRGLAGYEQYF	TGTGCCACCCGAGGACTAGCGGGCTACGAGCAGTACTTC
TRBV4-1	TRBJ2-3	NA	NA	CASSQAPHTDTQYF	TGCGCCAGCAGCCAAGCCCCCCACACAGATACGCAGTATTTT
TRBV6-4	TRBJ2-1	NA	NA	CASSYKREYRNNEQFF	TGTGCCAGCAGTTATAAAAGGGAGTACCGTAACAATGAGCAGTTCTTC
TRBV2	TRBJ1-5	NA	NA	CASKTLGNQPQHF	TGTGCCAGCAAGACCCTCGGCAATCAGCCCCAGCATTTT
TRBV28	TRBJ1-1	TRBD1	NA	CASSLGTGTFF	TGTGCCAGCAGTTTAGGGACAGGGACTTTCTTT
TRBV12-5	TRBJ1-1	NA	few	CASGLAGKTHTEAFF	TGTGCTAGTGGTTTGGCAGGGAAAACGCACACTGAAGCTTTCTTT
TRBV2	TRBJ2-7	NA	few	CASSGGRRQYF	TGTGCCAGCAGTGGGGGGCGGCGGCAGTACTTC